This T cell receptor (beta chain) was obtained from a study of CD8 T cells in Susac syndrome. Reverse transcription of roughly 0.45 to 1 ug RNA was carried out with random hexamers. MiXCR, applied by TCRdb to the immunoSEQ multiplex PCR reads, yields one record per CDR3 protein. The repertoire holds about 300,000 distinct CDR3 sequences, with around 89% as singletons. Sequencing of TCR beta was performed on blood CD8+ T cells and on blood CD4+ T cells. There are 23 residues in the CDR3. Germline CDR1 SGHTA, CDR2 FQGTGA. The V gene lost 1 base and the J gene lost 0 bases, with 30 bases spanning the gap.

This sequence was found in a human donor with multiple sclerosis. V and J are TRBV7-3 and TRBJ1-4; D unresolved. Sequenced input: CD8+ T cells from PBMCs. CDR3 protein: CASSLSEAGFPPRGIATNEKLFF. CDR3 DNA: TGTGCCAGCAGCTTAAGCGAGGCGGGTTTCCCACCCCGAGGGATTGCAACTAATGAAAAACTGTTTTTT.